The next 24 T cell receptor beta chains were all read from a single sample in a study of shared clonotypes between healthy human individuals. Repertoires were generated with immunoSEQ multiplex PCR, while TCRdb's copy carries only in-frame clones and drops some. The sample lists fewer than 700,000 clones; around 81% were seen once. The material sequenced was PBMCs. These receptor sequences come from a woman in her thirties or forties in good health. Some clones in this sample may be carry-over from other donors' samples.

This chain uses TRBV7-3 with TRBJ2-1, with TRBD2 matching over 10 bases. V lost 5 bases, J lost 6 bases, and 7 bases stayed unmatched. The germline V gene encodes CDR1 SGHTA and CDR2 FQGTGA. The CDR3 has 15 residues. Written as DNA, the CDR3 is TGTGCCAGCAGCCCGGTAGCGGGAGGCCGCAATGAGCAGTTCTTC. This sequence encodes CASSPVAGGRNEQFF.

This sequence joins TRBV20-1 and TRBJ2-1, with unresolved D. V was pared by 5 bases and J by 9 bases, with 11 bases between. This CDR3 region has 11 residues. The germline gives CDR1 DFQATT, CDR2 SNEGSKA (reference sequence). The CDR3 nucleotides read TGCAGTGCTCGACCGCGGTCTGAGCAGTTCTTC. The encoded protein is CSARPRSEQFF.

The V gene is TRBV5-1, the J gene TRBJ2-1, with D perhaps being TRBD1 or TRBD2 (5 bases each). Trimming removed 4 bases at V and 7 bases at J, with 18 bases between. The CDR3 length is 15 residues. The germline V gene encodes CDR1 SGHRS and CDR2 YFSETQ. The CDR3 bases are TGCGCCAGCAGCGGGGGTGGATGGGGGATTAATGAGCAGTTCTTC. Its translation: CASSGGGWGINEQFF.

The chain has TRBV4-1 and TRBJ2-5; 12 bases are shared with TRBD1. V was pared by 3 bases and J by 9 bases, with 11 bases of the junction left unmatched. The CDR3 runs 16 residues. Germline CDR1 and CDR2: MGHRA and YSYEKL. As DNA, the CDR3 is TGCGCCAGCAGCCACCGCCCGGGACAGGGGGCCGGGGCCCAGTACTTC. This sequence encodes CASSHRPGQGAGAQYF.

This chain connects TRBV27 to TRBJ2-7; 11 nucleotides match TRBD2. Germline V lookup: CDR1 MNHEY, CDR2 SMNVEV (reference sequence). Trimming cost V 2 bases and J 6 bases; bases outside gene matches: 12. The CDR3 sequence is 17 residues long. The CDR3 protein is CASSLLLAGERTGEQYF. In DNA, the CDR3 is TGTGCCAGCAGTTTACTACTAGCGGGAGAGAGGACGGGCGAGCAGTACTTC.

This clone was picked up one time. The chain couples TRBV28 to TRBJ1-5; 8 bases align to TRBD1. The CDR3 covers 16 residues. Per germline, CDR1 MDHEN and CDR2 SYDVKM. V lost 6 bases and J lost 7; bases outside the gene matches: 14. The CDR3 region has the DNA TGTGCCAGCAGACGTTCAGGGGGCGCAGCTTGGCAGCCCCAGCATTTT. The encoded protein is CASRRSGGAAWQPQHF. Drawing the rest from reference TRBV28 and TRBJ1-5, the complete variable domain is DVKVTQSSRYLVKRTGEKVFLECVQDMDHENMFWYRQDPGLGLRLIYFSYDVKMKEKGDIPEGYSVSREKKERFSLILESASTNQTSMYLCASRRSGGAAWQPQHFGDGTRLSIL.

The rearrangement uses TRBV28 and TRBJ1-3, with D unclear. Germline loops: CDR1 MDHEN, CDR2 SYDVKM. V was trimmed by 7 bases and J by 2 bases, leaving 15 bases between them. CDR3 size: 15 residues. The CDR3 DNA is TGTGCCAGCACCACTTCGGATGAGACTGGAAACACCATATATTTT. Its translation is CASTTSDETGNTIYF.

Regarding this clone: Other DNA sequences in this sample translate to the same CDR3. The chain carries TRBV19 and TRBJ2-7, with a tentative D call TRBD2 (6 bases). Germline CDR1 reads LNHDA; CDR2 reads SQIVND (reference sequence). CDR3 length: 13 amino acids. V lost 4 bases, J lost 3 bases, and 10 bases lay in between. CDR3 residues: CASSTGGGYEQYF. CDR3 nucleotide sequence: TGTGCCAGTAGTACCGGGGGAGGCTACGAGCAGTACTTC.

This rearrangement joins TRBV25-1 to TRBJ1-3, with no clear D. CDR3 length: 12 amino acids. Germline assignment: CDR1 MGHDK and CDR2 SYGVNS. Trimming took 7 bases from V and 3 from J, leaving 7 bases between them. The CDR3 DNA reads as TGTGCCAGCACCACTGGTGGAAACACCATATATTTT. It specifies CASTTGGNTIYF.

J is TRBJ2-3 and V is TRBV6-1; a weak D match, TRBD2 (6 bases). The CDR3 runs 15 residues. With 8 bases removed from V and 0 bases from J, the gap between germline ends came to 15 bases. In germline, CDR1 is MNHNS, CDR2 SASEGT. The CDR3, as DNA: TGTGCCAGCGGGCCCAGCGGGCGAAGCACAGATACGCAGTATTTT. This encodes CASGPSGRSTDTQYF.

The chain employs TRBV19 and TRBJ2-7, with a tentative D call TRBD2 (6 bases). Germline V gene data show CDR1 as LNHDA and CDR2 as SQIVND (reference sequence). The CDR3 sequence is 14 residues long. V lost 5 bases and J lost 2, with 13 bases in between. CDR3: CASSANSGPYEQYF. CDR3 DNA: TGTGCCAGTAGTGCAAATAGCGGACCCTACGAGCAGTACTTC.

A note on this clone: The same CDR3 is also encoded by other DNA sequences in this sample. The V call is TRBV11-2, the J call TRBJ2-1; D gene ambiguous. V lost 0 bases, J lost 7 bases, and 13 bases lay in between. The CDR3 is 15 amino acids. Germline CDR1 is SGHAT and CDR2 is FQNNGV. The CDR3 DNA reads TGTGCCAGCAGCTTAGATCGGGCAAGTGGGAATGAGCAGTTCTTC. This gives the protein CASSLDRASGNEQFF.

The chain links TRBV19 to TRBJ2-6, with a tentative D call TRBD1 (5 bases). This CDR3 comprises 17 residues. In germline, CDR1 is LNHDA, CDR2 SQIVND (reference sequence). The V and J ends lost 5 bases and 0 bases respectively, with 14 bases between them. CDR3 sequence (DNA): TGTGCCAGTAGTTCCAGACAGATGTCCTCTGGGGCCAACGTCCTGACTTTC. This encodes CASSSRQMSSGANVLTF.

This clone was seen only once. This may be a read error: a much more frequent sequence differs by one nucleotide. The sample contains more than one DNA sequence encoding this CDR3. The chain combines TRBV2 with TRBJ2-7; D not certain. Germline-derived CDR1 and CDR2 are SNHLY and FYNNEI. V lost 4 bases, J lost 0 bases, and 10 bases lay in between. The CDR3 covers 14 residues. CDR3 sequence: CASSAGLSSYEQYF. The CDR3, as DNA: TGTGCCAGCAGTGCGGGTCTAAGCTCCTACGAGCAGTACTTC.

This clone has only one observation. This rearrangement joins TRBV10-3 to TRBJ2-2; D unresolved. This CDR3 is built from 13 residues. Germline V lookup: CDR1 ENHRY, CDR2 SYGVKD. Trimming took off 4 bases at V and 4 bases at J, with 7 bases between the two ends. The CDR3 here is CAISGAGTGELFF. CDR3 bases: TGTGCCATCAGTGGAGCTGGCACCGGGGAGCTGTTTTTT.

This rearrangement joins TRBV7-2 to TRBJ2-3; the D call may be TRBD1 or TRBD2 (5 bases each). Germline CDR1 SGHTA, CDR2 FQGNSA. This CDR3 has 13 amino acids. V gave up 3 bases and J gave up 6 bases, with 10 bases separating them. The DNA for the CDR3 is TGTGCCAGCAGCTTGGGGGTATTGGATACGCAGTATTTT. Protein: CASSLGVLDTQYF.

J is TRBJ1-5 and V is TRBV7-2; D gene uncertain. The CDR3 covers 15 residues. V shed 3 bases and J shed 0 bases, with 9 bases lying between them. Germline assignment: CDR1 SGHTA and CDR2 FQGNSA. The CDR3 DNA reads TGTGCCAGCAGCTTGATGGGATATAGCAATCAGCCCCAGCATTTT. Translation gives CASSLMGYSNQPQHF.

This chain connects TRBV6-1 to TRBJ2-7, with TRBD1 matching over 9 bases. V trimming: 4 bases; J trimming: 3 bases; junction bases outside the gene matches: 4. This CDR3 has 14 residues. The germline V gene has CDR1 MNHNS and CDR2 SASEGT. CDR3 DNA: TGTGCCAGCAGTGTGGGACAGGGAATCTACGAGCAGTACTTC. Translated, it gives CASSVGQGIYEQYF.

The V gene is TRBV5-1, the J gene TRBJ1-4, with 8 bases matching TRBD1. The CDR3 sequence is 17 residues long. V trimming: 1 base; J trimming: 5 bases; junction bases outside the gene matches: 10. The V gene's germline CDR1 is SGHRS and CDR2 YFSETQ. The chain's CDR3 is CASSLLIGDRRNEKLFF. The CDR3 nucleotides are TGCGCCAGCAGCTTGCTGATAGGGGACAGGAGAAATGAAAAACTGTTTTTT.

This chain uses TRBV19 with TRBJ2-1, with 9 bases identical to TRBD2. Germline loops: CDR1 LNHDA, CDR2 SQIVND (reference sequence). This CDR3 region has 15 residues. Trimming took 3 bases from V and 9 from J; bases not matched to a gene: 9. The CDR3: CASSIRSSGKGEQFF. CDR3 coding DNA: TGTGCCAGTAGTATTCGGTCTAGCGGGAAGGGTGAGCAGTTCTTC.

The CDR3 sequence is CASSSDRGGYTF. The CDR3 DNA reads as TGTGCCAGCAGCTCGGACAGGGGAGGCTACACCTTC. The V and J genes are TRBV11-2 and TRBJ1-2; 9 bases map to TRBD1. With V trimmed by 4 bases and J by 8 bases, 2 bases remained unmatched. This CDR3 is built from 12 residues. CDR1 SGHAT and CDR2 FQNNGV come from the germline V gene.

In nucleotides, the CDR3 is TGTGCCAGCAGCTTACTACAGGGACTAGCCACCGGGGAGCTGTTTTTT. Its protein product is CASSLLQGLATGELFF. V usage is TRBV7-9 and J usage is TRBJ2-2; 9 bases match TRBD2. CDR1 and CDR2 from the germline V gene are SEHNR and FQNEAQ (reference sequence). After removal of 2 bases from V and 4 bases from J, the junction contained 5 bases not matched to a gene. This CDR3 spans 16 amino acids.

In the case of this clone: This likely stems from a read error, as it lies one base from a far larger clone. As the CDR3 is not closed by the conserved phenylalanine or tryptophan, this likely results from a read error. Distinct nucleotide sequences in the sample also encode this CDR3. The chain couples TRBV29-1 to TRBJ2-7; no clear D. CDR1 and CDR2 (germline): SQVTM, ANQGSEA. There are 11 residues in the CDR3. Trimming removed 3 bases from V and 4 bases from J, with 7 bases in between. The CDR3 loop reads CSVDSGYEQYL. As DNA, the CDR3 is TGCAGCGTTGATTCGGGTTACGAGCAGTACTTG.

V usage is TRBV5-1 and J usage is TRBJ2-2; 9 nucleotides align to TRBD1. The CDR3 length is 14 residues. The junction had 9 bases not matched to a gene; V was cut back by 9 bases and J by 6 bases. CDR1 is SGHRS, CDR2 YFSETQ, per germline. CDR3 sequence (DNA): TGCGCCACTCGACAGGGGGATGTCGCCGGGGAGCTGTTTTTT. Protein product: CATRQGDVAGELFF.